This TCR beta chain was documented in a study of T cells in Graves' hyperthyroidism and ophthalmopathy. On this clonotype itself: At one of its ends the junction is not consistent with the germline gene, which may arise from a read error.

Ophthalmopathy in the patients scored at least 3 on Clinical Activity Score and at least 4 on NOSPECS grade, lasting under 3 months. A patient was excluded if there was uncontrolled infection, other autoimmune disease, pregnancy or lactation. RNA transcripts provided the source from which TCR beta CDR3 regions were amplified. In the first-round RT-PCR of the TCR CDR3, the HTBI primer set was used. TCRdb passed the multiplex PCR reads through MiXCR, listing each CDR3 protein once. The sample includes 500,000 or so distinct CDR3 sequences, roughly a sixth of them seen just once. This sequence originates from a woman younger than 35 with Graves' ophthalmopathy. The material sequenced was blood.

The CDR3 DNA reads TGTGCCTGGGCCATGGGTAGGAGCACTGAAGCTTCCTTT. It encodes CAWAMGRSTEASF. The V and J genes are TRBV30 and TRBJ1-1; D gene ambiguous. The CDR3 has 13 amino acids. Germline-derived CDR1 and CDR2 are GTSNPN and SVGIG (reference sequence).